These 24 T cell receptor beta chains were sequenced from one sample in a study of T cells in Graves' hyperthyroidism and ophthalmopathy. Regions amplified from RNA transcripts were the TCR beta CDR3 regions. A set of HTBI primers served as the primers for a first-round RT-PCR of the TCR CDR3. TCRdb called the multiplex PCR reads again in MiXCR, with one record for every CDR3 protein. The profile shows approximately 610,000 distinct CDR3 sequences, over 12% of them singletons. The sample comprised blood. Receptor source: a woman in her thirties or forties with Graves' ophthalmopathy.

At least ten counts were recorded for this clonotype. This sequence joins TRBV6-1 and TRBJ2-7, with TRBD2 matching over 11 bases. Germline CDR1 is MNHNS and CDR2 is SASEGT. Trimming removed 3 bases from V and 3 bases from J; junction bases left unmatched: 4. The CDR3 is 15 amino acids. In nucleotides, the CDR3 is TGTGCCAGCAGTGACGGACTAGCGGGTTACTACGAGCAGTACTTC. Its translation is CASSDGLAGYYEQYF.

At least ten counts were recorded for this clonotype. The chain is built from TRBV5-1 and TRBJ2-7; TRBD1 or TRBD2 may be the D gene (5 bases each). Germline V lookup: CDR1 SGHRS, CDR2 YFSETQ. Trimming took 0 bases from V and 5 from J, leaving 9 bases between them. This CDR3 is built from 13 residues. The CDR3: CASSLERGDEQYF. CDR3 in DNA: TGCGCCAGCAGCTTGGAGAGGGGAGACGAGCAGTACTTC.

In its sample, this clonotype was seen many times. The J gene is TRBJ1-5, the V gene TRBV28; perhaps TRBD1 as D (6 bases). V gave up 6 bases and J gave up 7 bases, with 19 bases separating them. Germline CDR1 reads MDHEN; CDR2 reads SYDVKM. CDR3 length: 15 amino acids. The CDR3 is CASSSVQGLRQPQHF. CDR3 bases: TGTGCCAGCAGCTCCGTACAGGGTCTGCGCCAGCCCCAGCATTTT.

At least ten counts were recorded for this clonotype. The rearrangement uses TRBV24-1 and TRBJ2-7, with 9 bases aligning to TRBD1. Per germline, CDR1 KGHDR and CDR2 SFDVKD. This CDR3 is built from 15 residues. The ends lost 4 bases at V and 4 bases at J; junction bases unmatched: 7. The CDR3 reads CATSESGTGNYEQYF. CDR3 bases: TGTGCCACCAGTGAGTCCGGGACAGGGAATTACGAGCAGTACTTC.

The chain couples TRBV6-2 or TRBV6-3 to TRBJ1-1, with D possibly matching TRBD1 (6 bases). The CDR3 extends over 15 amino acids. CDR1 MNHEY and CDR2 SVGEGT come from the germline V gene. V was shortened by 2 bases and J by 1 base, with 11 bases between the two germline ends. CDR3 sequence: CASSYTYRANTEAFF. CDR3 bases: TGTGCCAGCAGTTACACATACAGGGCGAACACTGAAGCTTTCTTT.

This clonotype has just a few counts. This chain joins TRBV2 and TRBJ2-2; tentative D call: TRBD1 (6 bases). Per the germline V gene, CDR1 is SNHLY and CDR2 is FYNNEI. The CDR3 is 16 amino acids. Trimming removed 7 bases at V and 0 bases at J, with 15 bases between. The CDR3 reads CASTQWGTSNTGELFF. Written as DNA, the CDR3 is TGTGCCAGCACTCAGTGGGGGACATCGAACACCGGGGAGCTGTTTTTT.

This rearrangement joins TRBV6-1 to TRBJ2-1, with 9 bases lining up with TRBD2. The V gene's germline CDR1 is MNHNS and CDR2 SASEGT. The J segment lost 3 bases and the V segment lost 3 bases, leaving 6 bases of the junction unmatched. The CDR3 is 16 residues long. The CDR3 here is CASSEFGTSSYNEQFF. The DNA of the CDR3 is TGTGCCAGCAGTGAGTTCGGGACTAGCAGCTACAATGAGCAGTTCTTC.

The rearrangement joins TRBV28 to TRBJ1-1; weak D call: TRBD1 (6 bases). V gave up 3 bases and J gave up 6 bases, with 11 bases separating them. Germline CDR1 MDHEN, CDR2 SYDVKM. The CDR3 totals 13 residues. CDR3 sequence reads: CASSFYRAAEAFF. Written as DNA, the CDR3 is TGTGCCAGCAGTTTTTACAGGGCAGCTGAAGCTTTCTTT.

This clonotype was detected ten times or more. This chain connects TRBV27 to TRBJ1-6, with D unclear. V gave up 2 bases and J gave up 6 bases, with 2 bases separating them. Germline CDR1 is MNHEY and CDR2 is SMNVEV (reference sequence). The CDR3 is 12 amino acids. Here the CDR3 DNA reads TGTGCCAGCAGTTTACTTAATTCACCCCTCCACTTT. Translated, it gives CASSLLNSPLHF.

V gene TRBV6-2 or TRBV6-3 combines with J gene TRBJ1-6; 9 bases align to TRBD1. The CDR3 runs to 15 residues. The ends lost 2 bases at V and 7 bases at J; junction bases unmatched: 3. Per germline, CDR1 MNHEY and CDR2 SVGEGT. CDR3 DNA: TGTGCCAGCAGTTACGGGACAGGGATCAATTCACCCCTCCACTTT. It is translated as CASSYGTGINSPLHF.

A few counts support this clonotype. The V gene is TRBV7-8, the J gene TRBJ1-5; 7 bases line up with TRBD1. This CDR3 spans 16 amino acids. Trimming took 4 bases from V and 1 from J; bases not matched to a gene: 7. Germline CDR1 is SGHVS and CDR2 is FQNEAQ. The CDR3 spells CASSSSGQQSNQPQHF. The CDR3, as DNA: TGTGCCAGCAGCTCCTCGGGACAGCAAAGCAATCAGCCCCAGCATTTT.

The table lists this clonotype with many counts. The chain has TRBV5-6 and TRBJ1-2; 9 bases agree with TRBD1. Germline V gene lookup returns CDR1 SGHDT and CDR2 YYEEEE. This CDR3 has 17 residues. Losses at the gene ends were 4 bases for V and 0 bases for J; bases not matched to a gene: 10. CDR3 nucleotides: TGTGCCAGCAGCCTGACAGGGGGGCTGGAAGCTAACTATGGCTACACCTTC. Amino acid sequence: CASSLTGGLEANYGYTF.

This clonotype was detected many times. V is TRBV25-1 and J is TRBJ2-5; 11 nucleotides line up with TRBD2. There are 15 residues in the CDR3. Germline trimming cut 4 bases from V and 5 bases from J; bases unmatched to any gene: 6. Germline CDR1 MGHDK, CDR2 SYGVNS. CDR3 sequence: CASSVSGRATETQYF. For the CDR3, the DNA is TGTGCCAGCAGTGTTAGCGGGAGGGCCACGGAGACCCAGTACTTC.

This clonotype was counted a few times. This chain joins TRBV28 and TRBJ2-7; D call uncertain. Germline V gene lookup returns CDR1 MDHEN and CDR2 SYDVKM. This CDR3 has 13 amino acids. Trimming took off 2 bases at V and 7 bases at J, with 12 bases between the two ends. CDR3 amino acids: CASSLQDPGEQYF. CDR3 DNA: TGTGCCAGCAGTTTACAGGACCCGGGTGAGCAGTACTTC.

The table lists this clonotype with many counts. The chain joins TRBV5-1 to TRBJ2-7, with TRBD2 matching 11 bases. The CDR3 is 18 amino acids. Germline CDR1 reads SGHRS; CDR2 reads YFSETQ. J lost 5 bases, V lost 4 bases, and 17 bases had no gene match. Written as DNA, the CDR3 is TGCGCCAGCAGCCCCCTAACTAGCGGGAGATCCCCCTCTCACGAGCAGTACTTC. Residues: CASSPLTSGRSPSHEQYF.

This clonotype was seen repeatedly, ten times or more. V is TRBV6-1 and J is TRBJ2-7; TRBD2 is a possible D gene (5 bases). The V and J ends lost 2 bases and 0 bases respectively, with 14 bases between them. CDR3 length equals 16 residues. The V gene's germline CDR1 is MNHNS and CDR2 SASEGT. The CDR3 protein is CASSEIGATSSYEQYF. The CDR3, as DNA: TGTGCCAGCAGTGAAATAGGTGCAACTAGCTCCTACGAGCAGTACTTC.

The sample holds many counts of this clonotype. V is TRBV12-5 and J is TRBJ1-5; 7 bases match TRBD1. CDR1 and CDR2 (germline): LGHNT, FRNRAP. The V and J ends lost 5 bases and 4 bases, in that order; junction bases with no gene match: 5. This CDR3 region has 14 residues. CDR3 sequence reads: CASGRGGRNQPQHF. The CDR3 coding sequence is TGTGCTAGTGGTCGAGGGGGCAGGAATCAGCCCCAGCATTTT.

This clonotype was seen many times. The V call is TRBV15, the J call TRBJ1-2, with D unclear. Per germline, CDR1 LNHNV and CDR2 YYDKDF (reference sequence). Trimming pared 5 bases from V and 6 bases from J, leaving 13 bases between. This CDR3 is 13 amino acids long. This CDR3 reads CATSVSRLDGYTF. In DNA, the CDR3 is TGTGCCACCAGCGTAAGTCGGCTGGATGGCTACACCTTC.

Many counts were recorded for this clonotype. V usage is TRBV20-1 and J usage is TRBJ2-5; 8 nucleotides agree with TRBD2. The J segment lost 5 bases and the V segment lost 0 bases, leaving 8 bases of the junction unmatched. This CDR3 contains 15 residues. Germline CDR1 is DFQATT and CDR2 is SNEGSKA (reference sequence). CDR3 protein: CSAREPGGAGETQYF. In DNA form, the CDR3 reads TGCAGTGCTAGAGAACCGGGAGGGGCTGGGGAGACCCAGTACTTC.

This clonotype was counted ten times or more. The chain recombines TRBV29-1 with TRBJ2-2, with D possibly called TRBD1 or TRBD2 (5 bases each). CDR1 is SQVTM, CDR2 ANQGSEA, per germline. The CDR3 loop spans 15 amino acids. V lost 2 bases and J lost 2, with 12 bases in between. CDR3 DNA: TGCAGCGTTGAATCGGGGACGGGTAACACCGGGGAGCTGTTTTTT. It codes for CSVESGTGNTGELFF.

This clonotype appeared many times. The V gene is TRBV10-3, the J gene TRBJ1-1; TRBD1 might be the D (6 bases). V lost 2 bases to trimming and J lost 1 base, with 11 bases between them. CDR1 is ENHRY and CDR2 is SYGVKD in the germline V gene. This CDR3 contains 15 residues. The CDR3 DNA sequence: TGTGCCATCAGTGAGACTCCAGGGGCGAACACTGAAGCTTTCTTT. Translated, it gives CAISETPGANTEAFF.

This clonotype came up many times. The chain joins TRBV19 to TRBJ1-1, with a possible D match to TRBD1 (5 bases). There are 13 residues in the CDR3. The V and J ends lost 2 bases and 7 bases respectively, with 11 bases between them. Germline V gene lookup returns CDR1 LNHDA and CDR2 SQIVND (reference sequence). The CDR3: CASSIKTAYEAFF. In nucleotides, the CDR3 is TGTGCCAGTAGTATAAAGACAGCTTATGAAGCTTTCTTT.

This clonotype was observed many times. The chain links TRBV19 to TRBJ2-5; D remains unclear. The CDR3 is made up of 12 amino acids. V gave up 0 bases and J gave up 4 bases, with 3 bases separating them. Germline-derived CDR1 and CDR2 are LNHDA and SQIVND (reference sequence). The CDR3 coding sequence is TGTGCCAGTAGTATAGAAGGAGAGACCCAGTACTTC. Protein sequence: CASSIEGETQYF.

A word on this clonotype: An end of the junction differs from the germline gene, which may be a read error. The V call is TRBV9, the J call TRBJ2-7; D might be TRBD2 (5 bases). Germline V CDR1 and CDR2: SGDLS, YYNGEE. The CDR3 length is 13 residues. DNA of the CDR3: TGTGCCAACAGCGGTCAGACTCACTACGAGCAGTACTTC. Translation: CANSGQTHYEQYF.